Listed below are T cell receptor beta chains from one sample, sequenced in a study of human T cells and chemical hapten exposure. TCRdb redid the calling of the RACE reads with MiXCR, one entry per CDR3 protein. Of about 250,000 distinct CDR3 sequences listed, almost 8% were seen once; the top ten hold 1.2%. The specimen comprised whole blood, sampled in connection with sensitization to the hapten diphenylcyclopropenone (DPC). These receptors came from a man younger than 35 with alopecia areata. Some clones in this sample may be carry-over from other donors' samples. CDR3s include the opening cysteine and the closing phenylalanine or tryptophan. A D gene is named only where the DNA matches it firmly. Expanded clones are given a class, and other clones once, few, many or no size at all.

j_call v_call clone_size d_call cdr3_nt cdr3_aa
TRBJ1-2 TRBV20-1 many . TGCAGTGCTAGTCGCGGGGGGCTTGATGGCTACACCTTC CSASRGGLDGYTF
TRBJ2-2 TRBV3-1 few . TGTGCCAGCAGCCAAGAGGCTAGCGTCGACTCTGGGGAGCTGTTTTTT CASSQEASVDSGELFF
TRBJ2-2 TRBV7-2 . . TGTGCCAGCAGCCCTGAGGGTAGGGGCACCGGGGAGCTGTTTTTT CASSPEGRGTGELFF
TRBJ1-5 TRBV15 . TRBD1 TGTGCCACCAGCAGAGGGACAGGGAGGCAGCCCCAGCATTTT CATSRGTGRQPQHF
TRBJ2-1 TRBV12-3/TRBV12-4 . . TGTGCCACGGGCCGGGACCCTCAGCGTGAGCAGTTCTTC CATGRDPQREQFF
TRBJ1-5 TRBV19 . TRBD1 TGTGCCAGTAGTTCGACCGGGACAGGGGTTAGCGACCAGCATTTT CASSSTGTGVSDQHF
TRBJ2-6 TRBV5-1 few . TGCGCCACCGCCCCTTTACAGGGCTCTGGGGCCAACGTCCTGACTTTC CATAPLQGSGANVLTF
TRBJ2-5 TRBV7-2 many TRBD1 TGTGCCAGCAGCCAGGACAGGGACCAAGAGACCCAGTACTTC CASSQDRDQETQYF
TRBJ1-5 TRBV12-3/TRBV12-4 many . TGTGCCAGCAGTCCGGGGCCAAAAGGCAATCAGCCCCAGCATTTT CASSPGPKGNQPQHF
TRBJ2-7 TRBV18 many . TGTGCCAGCTCAAGTGGGGTACAGAACGAGCAGTACTTC CASSSGVQNEQYF
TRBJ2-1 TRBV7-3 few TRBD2 TGTGCCAGCAGCCCCGGGACTAGCGTCTACAATGAGCAGTTCTTC CASSPGTSVYNEQFF
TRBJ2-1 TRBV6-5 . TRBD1 TGTGCCAGCAGCTCCTGGACAGGGGGCATCGATGAGCAGTTCTTC CASSSWTGGIDEQFF
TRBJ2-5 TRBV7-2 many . TGTGCCAGCAGCTTAGAACCCCACCGCAGACAGACCCAGTACTTC CASSLEPHRRQTQYF
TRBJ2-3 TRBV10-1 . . TGCGCCAGCAGTGAGTCGGGGACGCCGAGAGATACGCAGTATTTT CASSESGTPRDTQYF
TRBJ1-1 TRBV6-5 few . TGTGCCAGCAGGCGTCAGACGAACACTGAAGCTTTCTTT CASRRQTNTEAFF
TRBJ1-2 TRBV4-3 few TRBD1 TGCGCCAGCAGCCAAGAGACAGGGTTTGGAGGCTACACCTTC CASSQETGFGGYTF
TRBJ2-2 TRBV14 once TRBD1 TGTGCCAGCAGCCAAGGGACAGGGAGATCCACCGGGGAGCTGTTTTTT CASSQGTGRSTGELFF
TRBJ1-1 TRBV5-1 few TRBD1 TGCGCCAGCAGCTTCGCGTTACAGGGGGCGAGTGTCACTGAAGCTTTCTTT CASSFALQGASVTEAFF
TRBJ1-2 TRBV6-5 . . TGTGCCAGCAGTCCCCCCGGATTCTATGGCTACACCTTC CASSPPGFYGYTF
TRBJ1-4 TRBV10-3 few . TGTGCCACCGCAGGCGGAACTAATGAAAAACTGTTTTTT CATAGGTNEKLFF
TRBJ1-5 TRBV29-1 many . TGCAGCGTTGAAGAGGGCGGGCAGCCCCAGCATTTT CSVEEGGQPQHF
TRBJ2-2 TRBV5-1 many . TGCGCCAGCAGCTTGTATGTGACAGGGAACACCGGGGAGCTGTTTTTT CASSLYVTGNTGELFF
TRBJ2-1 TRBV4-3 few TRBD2 TGCGCCAGCAGCCAGGGAGGGATCCGCTCCTACAATGAGCAGTTCTTC CASSQGGIRSYNEQFF
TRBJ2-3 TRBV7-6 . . TGTGCCAGCAGCTTAGGGGGGACACCGGTACCAGGTATAGATACGCAGTATTTT CASSLGGTPVPGIDTQYF
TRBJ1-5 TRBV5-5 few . TGTGCCAGCTCCGGCAGGGTGGGCAATCAGCCCCAGCATTTT CASSGRVGNQPQHF
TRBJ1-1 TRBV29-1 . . TGCAGCGTTGAAGACAGGGGTCTCTCTGAAGCTTTCTTT CSVEDRGLSEAFF
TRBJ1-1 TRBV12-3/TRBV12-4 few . TGTGCCAGCAGTTTTGGGGGGACAATCACTGAAGCTTTCTTT CASSFGGTITEAFF
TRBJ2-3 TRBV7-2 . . TGTGCCAGCAGCTTAGTGTCCGGGGCTAGCACAGATACGCAGTATTTT CASSLVSGASTDTQYF
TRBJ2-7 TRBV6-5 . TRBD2 TGTGCCAGCAGCAAGACTAGCGCTACCCCCTACGAGCAGTACTTC CASSKTSATPYEQYF
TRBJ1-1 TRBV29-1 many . TGCAGCGTTGGTGAGGGCCGAAGAAACACTGAAGCTTTCTTT CSVGEGRRNTEAFF
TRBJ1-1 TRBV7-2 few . TGTGCCAGCAGCTTTTCCAACAGGGCGAACACTGAAGCTTTCTTT CASSFSNRANTEAFF
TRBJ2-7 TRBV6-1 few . TGTGCCAGCAGTGAAGAGGGAGGTGGAGGTTACGAGCAGTACTTC CASSEEGGGGYEQYF
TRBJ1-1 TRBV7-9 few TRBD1 TGTGCCAGCAGATTAACAGGGGCTGAAGCTTTCTTT CASRLTGAEAFF
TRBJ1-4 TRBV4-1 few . TGCGCCAGCAGCCAAGGACGGTACGAAAAACTGTTTTTT CASSQGRYEKLFF
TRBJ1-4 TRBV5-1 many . TGCGCCAGCAGCTCGGACTCGGCAACTAATGAAAAACTGTTTTTT CASSSDSATNEKLFF
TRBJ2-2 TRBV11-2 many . TGTGCCAGCAGCTTCGGGGAGCTGTTTTTT CASSFGELFF
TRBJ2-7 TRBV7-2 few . TGTGCCAGCAGCTTAGGTACGACCTACTACGAGCAGTACTTC CASSLGTTYYEQYF
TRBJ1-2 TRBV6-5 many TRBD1 TGTGCCAGCACCCAAAGGGGGGGGACAGGAGGCGATGGCTACACCTTC CASTQRGGTGGDGYTF
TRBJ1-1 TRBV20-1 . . TGCAGTGCTAGAGTCGTCCGGGGGCCGAACACTGAAGCTTTCTTT CSARVVRGPNTEAFF
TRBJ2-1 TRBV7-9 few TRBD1 TGTGCCAGCAGCTCTCGGACAGGGGCAGTGAACAATGAGCAGTTCTTC CASSSRTGAVNNEQFF
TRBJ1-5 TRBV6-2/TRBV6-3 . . TGTGCCAGCAGTCGCGAGGTCGGTCGGCGTCAGCCCCAGCATTTT CASSREVGRRQPQHF
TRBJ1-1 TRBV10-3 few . TGTGCCATCAGTGAGTCGGCCAGGGTGAACACTGAAGCTTTCTTT CAISESARVNTEAFF
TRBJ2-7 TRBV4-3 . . TGCGCCAGCAGCCCGAAGGTATCAGCTACCTACGAGCAGTACTTC CASSPKVSATYEQYF
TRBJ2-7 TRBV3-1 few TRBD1 TGTGCCAGCAGCCGCCGGGACAGGGGGACCTACGAGCAGTACTTC CASSRRDRGTYEQYF
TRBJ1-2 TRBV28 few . TGTGCCAGCAGCTCAATAATATATGGGACTGATTATGGCTACACCTTC CASSSIIYGTDYGYTF
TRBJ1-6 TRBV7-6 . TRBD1 TGTGCCAGCAGCCGGGACAGGGGTGAACCCCTCCACTTT CASSRDRGEPLHF
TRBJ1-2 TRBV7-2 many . TGTGCCAGCAGCCGACAGGAGGAAGGCTACACCTTC CASSRQEEGYTF
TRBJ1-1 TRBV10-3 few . TGTGCCATCAGTGCGGCAGCTGAAGCTTTCTTT CAISAAAEAFF
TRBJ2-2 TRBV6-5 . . TGTGCCAGCAGCCCAGGGGGAGGAACCGGGGAGCTGTTTTTT CASSPGGGTGELFF
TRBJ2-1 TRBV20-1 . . TGCAGTGCTAGAGATAGCACCAATGAGCAGTTCTTC CSARDSTNEQFF
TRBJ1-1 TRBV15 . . TGTGCCACCAGCAGAGTATTCAGGGGGAACACTGAAGCTTTCTTT CATSRVFRGNTEAFF
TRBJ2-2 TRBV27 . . TGTGCCAGCAGTTTATCCAGGTCGCGTTCGTTCGGGGAGCTGTTTTTT CASSLSRSRSFGELFF
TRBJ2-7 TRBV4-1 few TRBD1 TGCGCCAGCAGCCAACGTCCCGGACAGGGGGCTCGGTACGAGCAGTACTTC CASSQRPGQGARYEQYF
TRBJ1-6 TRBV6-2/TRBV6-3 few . TGTGCCAGCAGTTATCCCCTAACGACGGGAAATTCACCCCTCCACTTT CASSYPLTTGNSPLHF
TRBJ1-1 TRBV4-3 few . TGCGCCAGCAGCCAAGATCTTCTGGGGGGCGCAGGCACTGAAGCTTTCTTT CASSQDLLGGAGTEAFF
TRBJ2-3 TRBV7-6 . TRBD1 TGTGCCAGCAGCTTAGGACAGGGGGCGCGGTCAGATACGCAGTATTTT CASSLGQGARSDTQYF
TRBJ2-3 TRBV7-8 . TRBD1 TGTGCCAGCAGGCGGGACAGGGAGGTAGATACGCAGTATTTT CASRRDREVDTQYF